This T cell receptor (beta chain) was retrieved from a study of beta chain features in type 1 diabetes. In the study overall: Patient and healthy donor groups were alike in age, gender and cell yields. Broader study findings: Junctions at VDJ sites from type 1 diabetes patients had fewer insertions and more deletions. Patients' naive, central memory and Treg TCRB repertoires seemed closer to one another than those of healthy donors.

The investigators reverse transcribed all of the isolated RNA, so they sequenced expressed TCRB transcripts. TCRdb's table, derived via immunoSEQ multiplex PCR, lists solely in-frame clones and lacks some. The table records 15,000 to 20,000 clones, around 46% of them present only once. This clone was seen a few times. Its antigen remains unknown. CDR1 and CDR2 from the germline V gene are MDHEN and SYDVKM. CDR3 length: 16 amino acids. Trimming removed 3 bases from V and 4 bases from J; junction bases left unmatched: 6. Every participating donor gave one draw, a heparinised blood sample averaging roughly 100 mL.

This TCR was sampled from a man younger than 30 in good health. This chain joins TRBV28 and TRBJ2-3, with 11 bases lining up with TRBD2. Sequenced material: stem cell memory CD4+ T cells from blood. DNA for the CDR3: TGTGCCAGCAGTTTTTGGGGGACTAGCGGACCAGATACGCAGTATTTT. Amino acids: CASSFWGTSGPDTQYF.